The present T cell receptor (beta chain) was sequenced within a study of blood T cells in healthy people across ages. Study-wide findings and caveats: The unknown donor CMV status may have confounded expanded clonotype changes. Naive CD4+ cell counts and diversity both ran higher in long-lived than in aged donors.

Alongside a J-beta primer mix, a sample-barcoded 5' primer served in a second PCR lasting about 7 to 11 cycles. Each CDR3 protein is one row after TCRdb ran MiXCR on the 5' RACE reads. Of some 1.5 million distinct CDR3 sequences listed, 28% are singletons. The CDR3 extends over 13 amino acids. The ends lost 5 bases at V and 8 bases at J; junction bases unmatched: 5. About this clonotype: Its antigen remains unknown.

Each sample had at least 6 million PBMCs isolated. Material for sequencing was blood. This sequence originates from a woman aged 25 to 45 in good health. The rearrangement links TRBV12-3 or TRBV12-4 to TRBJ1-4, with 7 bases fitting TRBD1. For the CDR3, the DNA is TGTGCCAGCAGTCAAGGGACAGCCGAAAAACTGTTTTTT. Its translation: CASSQGTAEKLFF.